Many counts were recorded for the clone carrying this TCR beta chain. The antigen is unknown. This sample is part of a study of CD8+CD57+ T cells in acquired aplastic anemia. Study-wide findings and caveats: Approximately 27 CD8+ CDR3 sequences occurred in both the patients and the controls.

CD8+CD57+ cell expansion had been shown by flow cytometry in patients chosen for sequencing. It was genomic DNA that served as the template for profiling TCR beta VDJ and CDR3. TCRdb independently ran MiXCR on the reads; one entry per CDR3 protein. The sample lists about 160,000 distinct CDR3 sequences, 40% to 60% seen once, with more than 30% in the top ten. Germline V gene sequence: CDR1 LNHDA, CDR2 SQIVND (reference sequence). With V trimmed by 2 bases and J by 4 bases, 4 bases remained unmatched. The CDR3 is 15 amino acids. Sequencing was performed on sorted CD4+, CD8+, or CD8+CD57+ T cells (not recorded which) from PBMCs. The chain joins TRBV19 to TRBJ2-1, with 8 bases aligning to TRBD2. This receptor was taken from a human donor with aplastic anemia. The CDR3, as DNA: TGTGCCAGTAGTATAATCAGCGGGGGTTACAATGAGCAGTTCTTC. This encodes CASSIISGGYNEQFF.